This TCR beta chain was retrieved from a study of blood T cells in healthy people across ages. The CDR3 extends over 12 amino acids. The V and J ends lost 3 bases and 6 bases respectively, with 8 bases between them. The V gene's germline CDR1 is LGHDT and CDR2 YNNKEL (reference sequence). This clonotype appeared a few times. Through a sample-barcoded 5' primer and a J-beta primer mix, a second PCR was run for roughly 7 to 11 cycles. TCRdb processed the 5' RACE reads anew with MiXCR; each CDR3 protein has one entry. The table records about 930,000 distinct CDR3 sequences, roughly 28% of them present only once. The data also belong to a second study, concerning T cells of mothers and their children. That work contributes: Overlap ran slightly, non-significantly higher for related than unrelated mother-child pairs.

Material for sequencing was blood. The clonotype originates from a woman aged 40 to 55 in good health. This rearrangement joins TRBV3-1 to TRBJ1-2; D gene uncertain. The CDR3 coding sequence is TGTGCCAGCAGCCAGGAGGCCGATGGCTACACCTTC. It yields the protein CASSQEADGYTF. Full variable domain (remainder filled in from reference TRBV3-1 and TRBJ1-2): DTAVSQTPKYLVTQMGNDKSIKCEQNLGHDTMYWYKQDSKKFLKIMFSYNNKELIINETVPNRFSPKSPDKAHLNLHINSLELGDSAVYFCASSQEADGYTFGSGTRLTVV.